A single sample gave rise to the 9 T cell receptor beta chains below, sequenced in a study. TCRdb re-called the RT-PCR reads with MiXCR, one entry per CDR3 protein. Of hundreds of thousands of distinct CDR3 sequences in the sample, approximately 14% were seen once. The specimen sequenced was memory CD4+ T cells from blood. Receptor source: a female donor in good health, serving as a healthy control.

In this sample, this clonotype turned up a few times. The J gene is TRBJ2-5, the V gene TRBV10-3; 11 bases align to TRBD1. The germline gives CDR1 ENHRY, CDR2 SYGVKD. This CDR3 spans 14 amino acids. Germline trimming cut 5 bases from V and 5 bases from J; bases unmatched to any gene: 4. The CDR3 loop reads CAISPGQGGETQYF. Here the CDR3 DNA reads TGTGCCATCAGTCCGGGACAGGGGGGGGAGACCCAGTACTTC.

The chain has TRBV28 and TRBJ1-6; no clear D gene. The CDR3 extends over 12 amino acids. The V gene lost 3 bases and the J gene lost 8 bases, with 5 bases spanning the gap. The V gene's germline CDR1 is MDHEN and CDR2 SYDVKM. For the CDR3, the DNA is TGTGCCAGCAGTTTGGCCGATTCACCCCTCCACTTT. Encoded protein: CASSLADSPLHF.

This clonotype was counted a few times. The chain combines TRBV6-6 with TRBJ2-1, with a tentative D call TRBD2 (6 bases). The V gene lost 2 bases and the J gene lost 9 bases, with 17 bases spanning the gap. Germline CDR1 reads MNHNY; CDR2 reads SVGAGI (reference sequence). This CDR3 comprises 15 residues. CDR3 nucleotides: TGTGCCAGCAGTTACCTAGGCGGGATCGGGGCTGAGCAGTTCTTC. This sequence encodes CASSYLGGIGAEQFF.

The chain recombines TRBV6-5 with TRBJ1-2; possible D gene TRBD1, 5 bases. With 4 bases removed from V and 1 base from J, the gap between germline ends came to 16 bases. The length of the CDR3 is 16 residues. The germline gives CDR1 MNHEY, CDR2 SVGAGI. The CDR3 nucleotides are TGTGCCAGCAGTTCACCCGACAGACGGTTTAACTATGGCTACACCTTC. It yields the protein CASSSPDRRFNYGYTF.

V is TRBV20-1 and J is TRBJ2-7; 8 nucleotides line up with TRBD1. The CDR3 spans 14 residues. With 6 bases clipped from V and 3 bases from J, the junction kept 10 bases outside the gene matches. Germline CDR1 DFQATT, CDR2 SNEGSKA (reference sequence). The CDR3 coding sequence is TGCAGTGCCGCAAGGACAGGGAAAATCTACGAGCAGTACTTC. This gives the protein CSAARTGKIYEQYF.

In its sample, this clonotype was seen many times. The J gene is TRBJ2-1, the V gene TRBV29-1; 7 bases align to TRBD2. Germline CDR1 reads SQVTM; CDR2 reads ANQGSEA. V shed 2 bases and J 11 bases; nucleotides not matched to a gene: 9. The CDR3 covers 13 residues. The DNA of the CDR3 is TGCAGCGTTGAACACGACTCTAGCGGAAAGCAGTTCTTC. Protein sequence: CSVEHDSSGKQFF.

This clonotype showed up many times. V and J are TRBV7-2 and TRBJ2-7; D possibly corresponds to TRBD1 (5 bases). V dropped 1 base and J dropped 6 bases, with 13 bases sitting between them. The CDR3 has 14 residues. The V gene's germline CDR1 is SGHTA and CDR2 FQGNSA. The CDR3 nucleotides read TGTGCCAGCAGCTTAGGTTACCAGGGTGCCGAGCAGTACTTC. Its translation: CASSLGYQGAEQYF.

The sample holds a few counts of this clonotype. V is TRBV5-1 and J is TRBJ2-7; D possibly corresponds to TRBD1 (6 bases). The CDR3 is made up of 13 amino acids. Trimming left V 4 bases short and J 7 bases short, with 15 bases between. Germline-derived CDR1 and CDR2 are SGHRS and YFSETQ. CDR3 in amino acids: CASSGDITGEQYF. As DNA, the CDR3 is TGCGCCAGCAGCGGGGACATAACGGGGGAGCAGTACTTC.

The chain joins TRBV6-4 to TRBJ1-6, with D tentatively TRBD1 (5 bases). V gave up 8 bases and J gave up 5 bases, with 13 bases separating them. CDR1 is MRHNA and CDR2 is SNTAGT in the germline V gene. The CDR3 consists of 14 residues. In nucleotides, the CDR3 is TGTGCCAGCGCGGGGGTGGATCATAATTCACCCCTCCACTTT. It encodes CASAGVDHNSPLHF.